This T cell receptor (beta chain) was retrieved from a study of T cell responses to AZD1222 COVID-19 vaccine. V gave up 5 bases and J gave up 3 bases; unmatched junction bases: 8. Germline V gene sequence: CDR1 ENHRY, CDR2 SYGVKD. There are 15 residues in the CDR3. Libraries were prepared by immunoSEQ multiplex PCR; TCRdb keeps only in-frame clonotypes and omits some of them. The sample lists roughly 110,000 clones; approximately 87% were seen once. Notes on the study in general: Baseline testing showed seropositivity in only a handful of AZD1222 recipients.

In regard to this clone: Its antigen is not known.

Sequenced here: peripheral blood, sampled on day 0 of AZD1222 vaccination. This clonotype originated in an adult in good health. This chain links TRBV10-3 with TRBJ2-3; 7 positions match TRBD2. This chain's CDR3 is CAISRAGMGTDTQYF. The CDR3 region has the DNA TGTGCCATCAGTAGAGCGGGGATGGGAACAGATACGCAGTATTTT.